The subject of this entry is one T cell receptor (beta chain). Source study methods: Amplification of reference gene primers was used by the study to estimate nucleated cell counts. The method was immunoSEQ multiplex PCR; TCRdb's version includes in-frame clones alone and lacks a portion of them. Clone size and V and J calls were adopted from that table, with D and trimming inferred from the DNA. Counted here are about 200,000 clones, 80% occurring once; the ten biggest clones make up approximately 6.6%. The data were obtained in a study of blood T cell repertoires in COVID-19. Study context: Samples taken during acute and convalescent COVID-19 were collected in the United States, Italy and Spain. Nucleic acid was either cDNA or gDNA, and it came from T cells, B-cell-depleted T cells, or PBMCs.

V lost 1 base and J 3 bases, leaving 5 bases between the germline ends. Germline-derived CDR1 and CDR2 are SGHTA and FQGNSA. The CDR3 consists of 13 residues. Sequenced: peripheral blood. This receptor was taken from a woman in her 70s with acute or convalescent COVID-19. The V call is TRBV7-2, the J call TRBJ2-3; D uncertain. The CDR3 DNA reads TGTGCCAGCAGCTTAGACTGGACAGATACGCAGTATTTT. This encodes CASSLDWTDTQYF.